This TCR beta chain appears in the sequencing data of a study of blood T cell repertoires in COVID-19. V was trimmed by 0 bases and J by 6 bases, leaving 14 bases between them. The germline V gene has CDR1 SGHAT and CDR2 FQNNGV. The CDR3 contains 15 residues. Here immunoSEQ multiplex PCR was the method, and the copy in TCRdb shows in-frame clones only, minus some. The table lists around 480,000 clones, approximately 88% of them singletons. The material sequenced was peripheral blood. This clonotype originated in a woman between 45 and 60 years old with COVID-19, enrolled during active disease. V usage is TRBV11-2 and J usage is TRBJ1-1; weak D call: TRBD1 (5 bases). CDR3 loop: CASSLDWGVGAEAFF. For the CDR3, the DNA is TGTGCCAGCAGCTTAGATTGGGGGGTCGGGGCTGAAGCTTTCTTT.